These 15 T cell receptor beta chains came from one sample sequenced in a study of cytomegalovirus exposure and HLA in healthy donors (dated by TCRdb to 2015 to 2018). Preparation of the library involved the immunoSEQ multiplex PCR assay. A mixture of 60 forward primers for TCR Vbeta segments and 13 reverse primers for TCR Jbeta segments was used in the multiplex PCR. TCRdb carries this immuneACCESS record with in-frame sequences only. Its versions omit some clonotypes, under half of them owing to an unresolved V gene in the studies checked, with the rest unexplained. Here the sample has 100,000 to 130,000 clones; roughly 80% occur a single time. The ten top clones hold 2% to 2.5% of the sample. Input material: PBMCs. The receptors derive from a man under 40 in good health and CMV-seronegative.

This clone was counted a single time. The chain is built from TRBV29-1 and TRBJ2-7; 9 positions agree with TRBD1. This CDR3 contains 14 residues. The germline gives CDR1 SQVTM, CDR2 ANQGSEA. Trimming cost V 6 bases and J 3 bases; bases outside gene matches: 9. The CDR3 region is CSVRPGQGHYEQYF. The DNA for the CDR3 is TGCAGCGTCAGACCGGGACAGGGACACTACGAGCAGTACTTC.

This chain links TRBV11-2 with TRBJ2-3; perhaps TRBD1 as D (6 bases). This CDR3 region has 13 residues. The germline V gene encodes CDR1 SGHAT and CDR2 FQNNGV. The germline V and J ends were trimmed by 4 bases and 4 bases, with 9 bases remaining between them. In nucleotides, the CDR3 is TGTGCCAGCAGCTCGACAGGCGCAGATACGCAGTATTTT. Translating it yields CASSSTGADTQYF.

The chain has TRBV7-3 and TRBJ2-1, with 7 nucleotides matching TRBD1. In germline, CDR1 is SGHTA, CDR2 FQGTGA. The CDR3 has 14 residues. V dropped 5 bases and J dropped 8; count of bases not matched to a gene: 9. CDR3 bases: TGTGCCAGCAGCCCGGGACAGCCCAGTCATGAGCAGTTCTTC. As protein: CASSPGQPSHEQFF.

V usage is TRBV5-1 and J usage is TRBJ1-2, with 8 positions matching TRBD1. The CDR3 is 13 residues long. Germline-derived CDR1 and CDR2 are SGHRS and YFSETQ. V was pared by 4 bases and J by 8 bases, with 7 bases of the junction left unmatched. The CDR3 loop reads CASSLQGADGYTF. CDR3 coding DNA: TGCGCCAGCAGCCTCCAGGGGGCGGACGGCTACACCTTC.

The gene calls are TRBV13 and TRBJ1-1, with 7 positions matching TRBD1. After removal of 3 bases from V and 6 bases from J, the junction contained 13 bases not matched to a gene. The CDR3 is 16 residues long. Germline CDR1 and CDR2: PRHDT and FYEKMQ (reference sequence). The CDR3 DNA reads TGTGCCAGCAGCTTCAGACTGCGGCAGGGGGTCGCTGAAGCTTTCTTT. Translation: CASSFRLRQGVAEAFF.

V and J are TRBV29-1 and TRBJ2-5; TRBD1 agrees at 7 bases. This CDR3 has 13 amino acids. Germline V gives CDR1 SQVTM, CDR2 ANQGSEA. V shed 8 bases, J shed 2 bases, and the junction held 8 bases outside the gene matches. CDR3 residues: CSSTGDLQETQYF. The CDR3 nucleotides are TGCAGCTCAACAGGGGATCTACAAGAGACCCAGTACTTC.

J is TRBJ2-3 and V is TRBV7-3, with D possibly TRBD1 on 6 matching bases. CDR3 size: 13 residues. Trimming took 5 bases from V and 5 from J, leaving 11 bases between them. Germline assignment: CDR1 SGHTA and CDR2 FQGTGA. CDR3 DNA sequence: TGTGCCAGCAGCCCACAGGGAAAAGATACGCAGTATTTT. As protein: CASSPQGKDTQYF.

The chain has TRBV5-4 and TRBJ1-4, with TRBD1 matching 7 bases. Germline lookup yields CDR1 SGHNT and CDR2 YYREEE (reference sequence). The CDR3 runs to 15 residues. Unmatched junction bases numbered 12, after V lost 5 bases and J lost 8 bases. The CDR3 reads CASSEPGTVNEKLFF. The DNA of the CDR3 is TGTGCCAGCAGTGAACCCGGGACAGTTAACGAAAAACTGTTTTTT.

This clone showed up just a few times. The rearrangement links TRBV5-6 to TRBJ2-4; D is perhaps TRBD2 (7 bases). From germline, CDR1 is SGHDT and CDR2 YYEEEE. The CDR3 has 16 amino acids. V dropped 2 bases and J dropped 0 bases, with 12 bases sitting between them. The CDR3: CASSLGGGLAKNIQYF. DNA of the CDR3: TGTGCCAGCAGCTTAGGGGGGGGTCTAGCCAAAAACATTCAGTACTTC. The whole variable domain, remainder taken from reference TRBV5-6 and TRBJ2-4, is DAGVTQSPTHLIKTRGQQVTLRCSPKSGHDTVSWYQQALGQGPQFIFQYYEEEERQRGNFPDRFSGHQFPNYSSELNVNALLLGDSALYLCASSLGGGLAKNIQYFGAGTRLSVL.

This clone was seen more than once but under ten times. The chain recombines TRBV2 with TRBJ2-5, with a weak D call TRBD1 (5 bases). The tail of the sequence fits TRBJ2-7 better, so the J call may be wrong. CDR3 length: 13 residues. Germline CDR1 and CDR2: SNHLY and FYNNEI. CDR3 sequence (DNA): TGTGCCAGCAGATACAGGACACTCTACGAGCAGTACTTC. This translates into CASRYRTLYEQYF.

In its sample, this clone was seen once. The V gene is TRBV19, the J gene TRBJ1-2, with D uncertain. Trimming left V 6 bases short and J 0 bases short, with 11 bases between. Germline V lookup: CDR1 LNHDA, CDR2 SQIVND (reference sequence). CDR3 length: 14 residues. In nucleotides, the CDR3 is TGTGCCAGTAGGCCGGCAGGTGCTAACTATGGCTACACCTTC. It encodes CASRPAGANYGYTF.

V is TRBV5-8 and J is TRBJ2-5, with D tentatively TRBD2 (5 bases). Trimming shortened V by 0 bases and J by 5 bases, and 14 bases separated the two germline ends. Germline V gene sequence: CDR1 SGHTS, CDR2 YDEGEE. The CDR3 is made up of 15 amino acids. The DNA of the CDR3 is TGTGCCAGCAGCTTGGGGCTATTCACGGGGGAGACCCAGTACTTC. This gives the protein CASSLGLFTGETQYF. The entire variable domain, with the rest obtained from reference TRBV5-8 and TRBJ2-5, is as follows: EAGVTQSPTHLIKTRGQQATLRCSPISGHTSVYWYQQALGLGLQFLLWYDEGEERNRGNFPPRFSGRQFPNYSSELNVNALELEDSALYLCASSLGLFTGETQYFGPGTRLLVL.

J is TRBJ2-3 and V is TRBV4-1; D not certain. The CDR3 spans 12 residues. V lost 0 bases, J lost 7 bases, and 5 bases lay in between. Germline values: CDR1 MGHRA, CDR2 YSYEKL. The CDR3 DNA reads as TGCGCCAGCAGCCAAGATGAGAATACGCAGTATTTT. Encoded protein: CASSQDENTQYF.

The V call is TRBV29-1, the J call TRBJ1-4; 8 bases agree with TRBD1. With V trimmed by 4 bases and J by 5 bases, 6 bases remained unmatched. This CDR3 comprises 14 residues. Germline V gene data show CDR1 as SQVTM and CDR2 as ANQGSEA. The CDR3 sequence is CSVASTGVNEKLFF. The CDR3 nucleotides are TGCAGCGTTGCGTCGACAGGGGTAAATGAAAAACTGTTTTTT.

The rearrangement uses TRBV28 and TRBJ1-2; 7 positions match TRBD1. The CDR3 covers 15 residues. Trimming cost V 5 bases and J 2 bases; bases outside gene matches: 8. Germline V gives CDR1 MDHEN, CDR2 SYDVKM. The CDR3 coding sequence is TGTGCCAGCAGTCGGCGCCCGACAGGGAACTATGGCTACACCTTC. Translating it yields CASSRRPTGNYGYTF.